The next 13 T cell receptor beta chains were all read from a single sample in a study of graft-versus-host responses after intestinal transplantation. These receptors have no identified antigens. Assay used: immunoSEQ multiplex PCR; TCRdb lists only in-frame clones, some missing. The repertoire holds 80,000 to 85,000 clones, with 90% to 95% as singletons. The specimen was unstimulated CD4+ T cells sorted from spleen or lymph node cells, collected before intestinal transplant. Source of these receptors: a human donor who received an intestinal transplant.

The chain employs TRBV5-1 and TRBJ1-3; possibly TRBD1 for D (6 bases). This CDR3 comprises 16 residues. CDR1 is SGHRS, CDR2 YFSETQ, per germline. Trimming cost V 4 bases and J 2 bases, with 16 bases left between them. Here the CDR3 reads CASSRWGGAAGNTIYF. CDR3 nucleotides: TGCGCCAGCAGCCGTTGGGGGGGCGCAGCTGGAAACACCATATATTTT. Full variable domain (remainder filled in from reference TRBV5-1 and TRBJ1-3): KAGVTQTPRYLIKTRGQQVTLSCSPISGHRSVSWYQQTPGQGLQFLFEYFSETQRNKGNFPGRFSGRQFSNSRSEMNVSTLELGDSALYLCASSRWGGAAGNTIYFGEGSWLTVV.

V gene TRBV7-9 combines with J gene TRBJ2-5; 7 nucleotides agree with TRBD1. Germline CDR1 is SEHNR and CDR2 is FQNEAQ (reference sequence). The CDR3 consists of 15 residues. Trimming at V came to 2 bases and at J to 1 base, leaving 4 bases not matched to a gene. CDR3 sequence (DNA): TGTGCCAGCAGCTTAAGGCCAGGGGGCCAAGAGACCCAGTACTTC. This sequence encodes CASSLRPGGQETQYF.

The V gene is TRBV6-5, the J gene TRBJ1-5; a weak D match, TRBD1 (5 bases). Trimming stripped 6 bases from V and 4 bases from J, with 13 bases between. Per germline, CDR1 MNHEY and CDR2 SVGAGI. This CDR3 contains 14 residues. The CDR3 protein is CASRTGGLNQPQHF. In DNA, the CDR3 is TGTGCCAGCAGGACTGGGGGACTAAATCAGCCCCAGCATTTT.

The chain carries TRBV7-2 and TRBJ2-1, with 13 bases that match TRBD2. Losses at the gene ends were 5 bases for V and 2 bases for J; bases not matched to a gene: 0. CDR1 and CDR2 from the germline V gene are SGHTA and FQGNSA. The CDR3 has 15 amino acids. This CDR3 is CASSGTSGAYNEQFF. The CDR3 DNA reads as TGTGCCAGCAGCGGGACTAGCGGGGCCTACAATGAGCAGTTCTTC.

For the CDR3, the DNA is TGTGCCAGCAGTGAAGAATCCCACAGATATACGCAGTATTTT. Residues: CASSEESHRYTQYF. The chain couples TRBV6-1 to TRBJ2-3, with no clear D. CDR1 and CDR2 (germline): MNHNS, SASEGT. The V gene lost 1 base and the J gene lost 7 bases, with 12 bases spanning the gap. The CDR3 is 14 residues long.

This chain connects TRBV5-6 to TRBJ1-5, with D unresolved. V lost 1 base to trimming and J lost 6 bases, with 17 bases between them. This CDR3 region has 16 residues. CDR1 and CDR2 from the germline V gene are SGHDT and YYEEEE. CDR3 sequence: CASSLNRGMGGQPQHF. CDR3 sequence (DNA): TGTGCCAGCAGCTTGAACCGGGGTATGGGCGGTCAGCCCCAGCATTTT.

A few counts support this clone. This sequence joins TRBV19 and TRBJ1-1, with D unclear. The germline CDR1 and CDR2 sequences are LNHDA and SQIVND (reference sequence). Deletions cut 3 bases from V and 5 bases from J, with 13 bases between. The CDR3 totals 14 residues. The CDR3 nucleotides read TGTGCCAGTAGTATCAATCGCGGAAGTACTGAAGCTTTCTTT. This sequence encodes CASSINRGSTEAFF.

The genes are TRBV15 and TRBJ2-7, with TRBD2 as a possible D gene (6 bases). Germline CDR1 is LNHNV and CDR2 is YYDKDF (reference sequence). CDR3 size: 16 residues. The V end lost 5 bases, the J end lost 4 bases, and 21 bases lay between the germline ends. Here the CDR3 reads CATSRQFWGVGYEQYF. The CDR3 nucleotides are TGTGCCACCAGCCGACAGTTCTGGGGGGTTGGGTACGAGCAGTACTTC.

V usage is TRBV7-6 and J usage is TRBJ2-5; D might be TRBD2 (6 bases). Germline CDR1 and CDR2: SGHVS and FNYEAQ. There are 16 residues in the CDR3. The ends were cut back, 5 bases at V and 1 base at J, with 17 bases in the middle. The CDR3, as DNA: TGTGCCAGCAGCGCCAGCCCGGGAGCGGGCCAAGAGACCCAGTACTTC. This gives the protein CASSASPGAGQETQYF.

The chain's CDR3 is CASSLGTGVNQPQHF. The CDR3 nucleotides read TGTGCCAGCTCACTGGGGACAGGGGTGAATCAGCCCCAGCATTTT. The rearrangement joins TRBV6-1 to TRBJ1-5; TRBD1 aligns across 10 bases. The CDR3 is made up of 15 amino acids. Looked up from germline, CDR1 is MNHNS and CDR2 is SASEGT. J lost 4 bases, V lost 8 bases, and 8 bases had no gene match.

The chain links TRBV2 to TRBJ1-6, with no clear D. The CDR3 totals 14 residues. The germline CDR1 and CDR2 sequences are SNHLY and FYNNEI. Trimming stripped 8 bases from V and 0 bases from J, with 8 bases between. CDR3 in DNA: TGTGCCAGCTTTGTCAACTCCTATAATTCACCCCTCCACTTT. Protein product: CASFVNSYNSPLHF. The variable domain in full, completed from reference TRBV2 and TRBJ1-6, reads EPEVTQTPSHQVTQMGQEVILRCVPISNHLYFYWYRQILGQKVEFLVSFYNNEISEKSEIFDDQFSVERPDGSNFTLKIRSTKLEDSAMYFCASFVNSYNSPLHFGNGTRLTVT.

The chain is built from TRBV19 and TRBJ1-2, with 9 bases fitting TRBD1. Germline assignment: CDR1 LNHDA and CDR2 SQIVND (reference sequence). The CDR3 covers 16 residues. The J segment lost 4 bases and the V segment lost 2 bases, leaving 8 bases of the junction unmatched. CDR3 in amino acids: CASSINPGQGSYGYTF. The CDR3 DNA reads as TGTGCCAGTAGTATAAATCCGGGACAGGGCTCCTATGGCTACACCTTC. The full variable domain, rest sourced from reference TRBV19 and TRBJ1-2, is DGGITQSPKYLFRKEGQNVTLSCEQNLNHDAMYWYRQDPGQGLRLIYYSQIVNDFQKGDIAEGYSVSREKKESFPLTVTSAQKNPTAFYLCASSINPGQGSYGYTFGSGTRLTVV.

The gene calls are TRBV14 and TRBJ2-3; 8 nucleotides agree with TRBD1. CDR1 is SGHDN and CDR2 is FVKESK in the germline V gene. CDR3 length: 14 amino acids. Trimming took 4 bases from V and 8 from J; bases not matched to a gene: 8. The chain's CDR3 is CASSPGQGGGTQYF. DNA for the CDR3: TGTGCCAGCAGCCCCGGACAGGGAGGTGGTACGCAGTATTTT.